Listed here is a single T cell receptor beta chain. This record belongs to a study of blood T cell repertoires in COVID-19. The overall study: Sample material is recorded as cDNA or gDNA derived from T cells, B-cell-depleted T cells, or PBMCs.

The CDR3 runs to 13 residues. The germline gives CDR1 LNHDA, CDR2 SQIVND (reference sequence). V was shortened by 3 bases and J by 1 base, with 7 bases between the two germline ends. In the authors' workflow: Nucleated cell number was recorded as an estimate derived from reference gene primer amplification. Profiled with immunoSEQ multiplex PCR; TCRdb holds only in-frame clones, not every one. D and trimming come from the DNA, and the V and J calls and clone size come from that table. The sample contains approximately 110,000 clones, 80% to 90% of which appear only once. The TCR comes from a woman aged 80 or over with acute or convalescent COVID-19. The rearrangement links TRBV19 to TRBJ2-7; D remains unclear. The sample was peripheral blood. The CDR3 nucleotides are TGTGCCAGTAGTATGGTCAGTTCCTACGAGCAGTACTTC. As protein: CASSMVSSYEQYF.